This T cell receptor (beta chain) emerged from a study of chemoradiotherapy in HPV16-positive cancers (dated by TCRdb to 2022 to 2024). Concerning the study at large: Functional T-cell assays on cells from two HPV16-positive patients defined candidate HPV-specific T-cell clones and common TCR motifs. The study set out to ask whether T-cell immunity against the HPV oncoproteins E6 and E7 changes over the course of chemoradiotherapy and whether that immunity affects survival. The candidate HPV-specific TCRs and motifs were subsequently tracked in TCR repertoires obtained from 65 to 95 patients with HPV-related cancers.

CDR1 and CDR2, per the germline V gene (reference sequence), are LNHDA and SQIVND. Reading from cysteine to phenylalanine, the CDR3 counts 16 amino acids. This entry keeps only the CDR3 DNA: 48 bases, framed from base 1. V gives up 7 bases and J gives up 1 base, and the segment between their germline ends measures 16 bases. Libraries were built with the immunoSEQ multiplex PCR assay. In TCRdb, the immuneACCESS table is reduced to in-frame sequences with V and J assigned. These tables do not hold every clone; where another copy was compared, an unresolved V gene accounts for under half, and the others remain unexplained. The sample has about 12,000 clones on record, about 88% of them singletons. The ten top clones hold around 5% of the sample. Because repertoires were sampled repeatedly during chemoradiotherapy, clonal expansion in the tumor microenvironment could be followed. Overall study outcomes, separate from this receptor: In HPV16-positive patients, expansion of HPV-responsive T cells during chemoradiotherapy was found to be associated with improved recurrence-free survival. The functional definition of HPV-specific T cells was derived from only two HPV16-positive patients, and the survival association was reported for HPV16-positive patients. Expansion of candidate HPV-specific clones and E7-related TCR motifs was observed in the tumor microenvironment during treatment, whereas no such expansion was observed for non-HPV-specific T cells.

On this clone: Its antigen remains undetermined. No base quality values were provided; no much bigger clone lies one nucleotide off.

The sequenced sample was blood, obtained from a patient who underwent chemoradiotherapy. The sequence was collected from a human donor with HPV-associated anogenital cancer. Recombination linked TRBV19 to TRBJ1-4, and the D gene may be TRBD1, 5 bases matching. In nucleotides, the sequence is TGTGCCAGTAAGGATTTGGGGGTTGGAACTAATGAAAAACTGTTTTTT. The translation is CASKDLGVGTNEKLFF.